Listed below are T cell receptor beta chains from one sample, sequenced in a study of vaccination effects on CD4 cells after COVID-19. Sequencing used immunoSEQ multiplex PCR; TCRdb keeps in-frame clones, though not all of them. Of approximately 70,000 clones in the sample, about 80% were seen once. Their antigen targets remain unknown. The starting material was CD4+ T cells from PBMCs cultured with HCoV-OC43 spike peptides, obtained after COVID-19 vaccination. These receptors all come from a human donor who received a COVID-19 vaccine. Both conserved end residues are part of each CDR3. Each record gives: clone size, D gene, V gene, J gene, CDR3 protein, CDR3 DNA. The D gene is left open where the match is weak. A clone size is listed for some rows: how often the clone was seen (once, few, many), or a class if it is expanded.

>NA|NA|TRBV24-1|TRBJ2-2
CATSGQLNTGELFF
TGTGCCACCAGTGGGCAGTTGAACACCGGGGAGCTGTTTTTT
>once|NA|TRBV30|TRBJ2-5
CAGTSGSGETQYF
TGTGCCGGGACATCCGGGAGCGGGGAGACCCAGTACTTC
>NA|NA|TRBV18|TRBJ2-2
CASSQQGSGELFF
TGTGCCAGCTCTCAACAGGGCAGCGGGGAGCTGTTTTTT
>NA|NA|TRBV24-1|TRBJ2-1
CATSDSRGSGNEQFF
TGTGCCACCAGTGATTCCAGGGGCTCGGGGAATGAGCAGTTCTTC
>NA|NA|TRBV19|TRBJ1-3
CASSFRAPLEGNTIYF
TGTGCCAGTAGTTTCCGGGCCCCCCTCGAAGGAAACACCATATATTTT
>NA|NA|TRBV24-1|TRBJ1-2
CATSDFRASYGYTF
TGTGCCACCAGTGATTTTAGGGCTAGCTATGGCTACACCTTC
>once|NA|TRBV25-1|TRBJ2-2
CASYSSNTGELFF
TGTGCCAGCTACAGTTCGAACACCGGGGAGCTGTTTTTT
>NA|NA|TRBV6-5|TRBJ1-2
CASTLTQGIGGYTF
TGTGCCAGCACCCTGACTCAGGGGATCGGTGGCTACACCTTC
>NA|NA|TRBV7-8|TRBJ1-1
CASSLVPTRGGNTEAFF
TGTGCCAGCAGCTTAGTACCCACGAGGGGGGGTAACACTGAAGCTTTCTTT
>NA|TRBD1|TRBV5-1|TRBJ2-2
CASSATGQGNTGELFF
TGCGCCAGCAGCGCGACGGGACAGGGCAACACCGGGGAGCTGTTTTTT
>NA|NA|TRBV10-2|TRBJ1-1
CASSATVNTEAFF
TGCGCCAGCAGCGCCACAGTGAACACTGAAGCTTTCTTT
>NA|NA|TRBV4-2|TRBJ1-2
CASSQASGRNYGYTF
TGTGCCAGCAGCCAAGCCTCAGGCCGAAACTATGGCTACACCTTC
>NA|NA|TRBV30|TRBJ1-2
CAWSLVKGTGNYGYTF
TGTGCCTGGAGTCTTGTGAAGGGTACGGGTAACTATGGCTACACCTTC
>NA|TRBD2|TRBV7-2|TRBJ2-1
CASSLEGGLAGGIYNEQFF
TGTGCCAGCAGCCTAGAAGGAGGACTAGCGGGGGGTATTTACAATGAGCAGTTCTTC
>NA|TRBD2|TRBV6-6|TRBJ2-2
CASSYIRSGTGELFF
TGTGCCAGCAGTTACATACGTAGCGGGACCGGGGAGCTGTTTTTT
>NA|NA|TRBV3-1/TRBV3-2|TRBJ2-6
CASSQSGANVLTF
TGTGCCAGCAGCCAGTCTGGGGCCAACGTCCTGACTTTC
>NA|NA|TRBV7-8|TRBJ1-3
CASSNYRVSGNTIYF
TGTGCCAGCAGCAACTACAGGGTTTCTGGAAACACCATATATTTT
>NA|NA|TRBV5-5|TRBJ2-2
CASSLRGSGTGELFF
TGTGCCAGCAGCTTGCGGGGGTCGGGCACCGGGGAGCTGTTTTTT
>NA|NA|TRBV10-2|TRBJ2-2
CASSLVSNGELFF
TGCGCCAGCAGTCTTGTGTCTAACGGGGAGCTGTTTTTT
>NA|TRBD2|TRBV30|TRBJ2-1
CAWSVGSSGSYNEQFF
TGTGCCTGGAGTGTAGGGTCTAGCGGAAGTTACAATGAGCAGTTCTTC
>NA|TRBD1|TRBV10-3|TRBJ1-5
CAISELDRDNQPQHF
TGTGCCATCAGTGAGCTGGACAGGGACAATCAGCCCCAGCATTTT
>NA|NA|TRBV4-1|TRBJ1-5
CASSQDLGRYQPQHF
TGCGCCAGCAGCCAAGATCTGGGTAGGTATCAGCCCCAGCATTTT
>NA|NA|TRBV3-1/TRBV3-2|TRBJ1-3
CASSQGTGLSSGNTIYF
TGTGCCAGCAGCCAAGGGACCGGATTATCCTCTGGAAACACCATATATTTT
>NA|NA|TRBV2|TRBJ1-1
CASRYAAMNTEAFF
TGTGCCAGCAGATACGCAGCCATGAACACTGAAGCTTTCTTT
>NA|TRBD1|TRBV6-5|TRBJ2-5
CASSYGTGNRAQYF
TGTGCCAGCAGCTACGGGACAGGGAATCGAGCCCAGTACTTC
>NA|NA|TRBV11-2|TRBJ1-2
CASSHRQAPRAIGGYTF
TGTGCCAGCAGCCACCGACAGGCCCCCCGTGCTATTGGTGGCTACACCTTC
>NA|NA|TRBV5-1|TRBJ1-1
CASSFLTGTSYSTEAFF
TGCGCCAGCAGCTTTTTGACCGGGACATCGTACTCTACTGAAGCTTTCTTT
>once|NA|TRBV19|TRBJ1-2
CASANDGGGSGYGYTF
TGTGCCAGCGCCAACGACGGGGGGGGGAGCGGCTATGGCTACACCTTC
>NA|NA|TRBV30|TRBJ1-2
CAWSIGSYGYTF
TGTGCCTGGAGTATTGGTAGCTATGGCTACACCTTC
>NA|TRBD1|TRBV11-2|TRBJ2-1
CASSRGQGAVGYNEQFF
TGTGCCAGCAGCCGAGGGCAGGGGGCAGTGGGGTACAATGAGCAGTTCTTC
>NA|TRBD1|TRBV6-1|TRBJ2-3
CASSDRQGAITDTQYF
TGTGCCAGCAGTGACCGACAGGGGGCAATCACAGATACGCAGTATTTT
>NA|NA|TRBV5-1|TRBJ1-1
CASSLAYGNEAFF
TGCGCCAGCAGCTTGGCATACGGTAATGAAGCTTTCTTT
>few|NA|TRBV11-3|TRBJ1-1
CASSFGRNTEAFF
TGTGCCAGCAGCTTTGGTAGAAACACTGAAGCTTTCTTT
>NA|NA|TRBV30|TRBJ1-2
CAWSIPPEGYGYTF
TGTGCCTGGAGTATCCCCCCGGAAGGCTATGGCTACACCTTC
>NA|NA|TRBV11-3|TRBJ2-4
CASSAGTGKNIQYF
TGTGCCAGCAGCGCCGGGACCGGAAAAAACATTCAGTACTTC
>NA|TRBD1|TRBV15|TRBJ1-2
CATSRGTGPRYGYTF
TGTGCCACCAGCAGAGGGACAGGGCCGCGCTATGGCTACACCTTC
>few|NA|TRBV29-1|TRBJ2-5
CSVEPVTQYF
TGCAGCGTTGAACCTGTGACCCAGTACTTC
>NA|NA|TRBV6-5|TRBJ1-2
CASSPDRWGYTF
TGTGCCAGCAGTCCTGACAGGTGGGGCTACACCTTC
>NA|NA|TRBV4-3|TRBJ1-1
CASSQDMGSANTEAFF
TGCGCCAGCAGCCAAGATATGGGGTCTGCGAACACTGAAGCTTTCTTT
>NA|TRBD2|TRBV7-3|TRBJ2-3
CASSPGLGAMADTQYF
TGTGCCAGCAGCCCTGGACTAGGGGCAATGGCAGATACGCAGTATTTT